This note documents a single TCR beta chain sequence. Its matching antigen is unknown. All the donors were Caucasian adults who lived in Nashville, Tennessee. In the source study's methods: Sequence data from immunoSEQ were junction-only and lacked quality scores; consequently, filtering differed. The repertoire was sequenced with immunoSEQ multiplex PCR; TCRdb's copy has only in-frame clones and lacks some. The DNA gave D and trimming, while V, J and clone size come from that table. This repertoire shows some 2,000,000 clones, around 95% found once; its top ten account for 0.1% to 0.15%. The CDR3 consists of 13 residues. The V end was cut by 6 bases, the J end by 1 base, with 7 bases between. The germline CDR1 and CDR2 sequences are SNHLY and FYNNEI. This entry belongs to a study of shared clonotypes between healthy human individuals. Background on the study: Each donor contributed plates that comprised three CD4 naive, three CD4 memory, two CD8 naive and one CD8 memory. The study, taken as a whole, reports: Large sequencing depth failed to make sorted-subset sequencing complete, rarefaction showed.

This receptor was identified in a man younger than 35 in good health. J is TRBJ2-1 and V is TRBV2; weak D call: TRBD1 (5 bases). The specimen sequenced was naive CD4+ T cells sorted from blood. Noted subset: CD45RA+ positively selected. The CDR3 protein is CASRTESYNEQFF. The CDR3 bases are TGTGCCAGCAGGACAGAGTCCTACAATGAGCAGTTCTTC. The variable domain in full, completed from reference TRBV2 and TRBJ2-1, reads EPEVTQTPSHQVTQMGQEVILRCVPISNHLYFYWYRQILGQKVEFLVSFYNNEISEKSEIFDDQFSVERPDGSNFTLKIRSTKLEDSAMYFCASRTESYNEQFFGPGTRLTVL.